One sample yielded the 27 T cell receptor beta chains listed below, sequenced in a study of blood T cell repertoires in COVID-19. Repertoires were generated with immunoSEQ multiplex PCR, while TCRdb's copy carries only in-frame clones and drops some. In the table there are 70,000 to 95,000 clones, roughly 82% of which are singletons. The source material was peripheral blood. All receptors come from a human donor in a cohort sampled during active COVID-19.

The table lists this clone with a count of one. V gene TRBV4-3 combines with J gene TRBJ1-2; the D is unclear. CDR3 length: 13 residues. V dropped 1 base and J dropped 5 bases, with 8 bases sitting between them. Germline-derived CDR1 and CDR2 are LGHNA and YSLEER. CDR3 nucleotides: TGCGCCAGCAGCCAAGCTCGGACTTATGGCTACACCTTC. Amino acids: CASSQARTYGYTF.

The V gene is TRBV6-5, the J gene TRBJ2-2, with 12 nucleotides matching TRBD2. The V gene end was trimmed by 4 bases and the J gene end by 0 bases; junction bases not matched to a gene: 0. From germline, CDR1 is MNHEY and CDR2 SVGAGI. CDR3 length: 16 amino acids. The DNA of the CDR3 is TGTGCCAGCAGTTGGACTAGCGGGGCGAACACCGGGGAGCTGTTTTTT. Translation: CASSWTSGANTGELFF.

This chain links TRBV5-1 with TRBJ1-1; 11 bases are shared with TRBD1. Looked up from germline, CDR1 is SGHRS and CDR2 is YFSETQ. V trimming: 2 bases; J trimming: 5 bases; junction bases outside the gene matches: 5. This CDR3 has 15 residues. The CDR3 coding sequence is TGCGCCAGCAGCTTTCGGGGACAGGGGGATACTGAAGCTTTCTTT. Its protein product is CASSFRGQGDTEAFF.

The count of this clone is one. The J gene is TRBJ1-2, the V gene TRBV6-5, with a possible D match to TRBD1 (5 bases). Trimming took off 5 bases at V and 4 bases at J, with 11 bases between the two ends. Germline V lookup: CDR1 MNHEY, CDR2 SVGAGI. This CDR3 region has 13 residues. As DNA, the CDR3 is TGTGCCAGCAGTCCCGGGACTGTCTATGGCTACACCTTC. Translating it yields CASSPGTVYGYTF.

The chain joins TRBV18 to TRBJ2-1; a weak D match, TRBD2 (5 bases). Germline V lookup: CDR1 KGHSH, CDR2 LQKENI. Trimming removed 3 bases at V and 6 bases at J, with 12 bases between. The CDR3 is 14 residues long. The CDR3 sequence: CASSPRADTNEQFF. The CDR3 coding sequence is TGTGCCAGCTCACCGAGGGCAGACACCAATGAGCAGTTCTTC.

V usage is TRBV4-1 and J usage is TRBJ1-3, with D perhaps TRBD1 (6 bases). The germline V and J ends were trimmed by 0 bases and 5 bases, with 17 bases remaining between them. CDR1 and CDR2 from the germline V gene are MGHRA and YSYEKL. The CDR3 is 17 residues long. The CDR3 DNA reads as TGCGCCAGCAGCCAAGATGCCGCGCCAGGGGCTAGAAACACCATATATTTT. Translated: CASSQDAAPGARNTIYF.

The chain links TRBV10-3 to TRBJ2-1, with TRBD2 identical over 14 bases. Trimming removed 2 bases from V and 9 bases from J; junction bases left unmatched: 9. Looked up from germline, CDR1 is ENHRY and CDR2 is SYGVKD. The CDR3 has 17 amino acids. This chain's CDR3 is CAISEPGGLAGVAEQFF. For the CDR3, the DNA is TGTGCCATCAGTGAGCCGGGGGGACTAGCGGGAGTTGCTGAGCAGTTCTTC.

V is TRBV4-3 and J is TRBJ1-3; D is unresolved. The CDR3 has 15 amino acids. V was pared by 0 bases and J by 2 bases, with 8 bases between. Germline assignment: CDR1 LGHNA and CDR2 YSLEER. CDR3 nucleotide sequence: TGCGCCAGCAGCCAAGATAACTACCCTGGAAACACCATATATTTT. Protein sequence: CASSQDNYPGNTIYF.

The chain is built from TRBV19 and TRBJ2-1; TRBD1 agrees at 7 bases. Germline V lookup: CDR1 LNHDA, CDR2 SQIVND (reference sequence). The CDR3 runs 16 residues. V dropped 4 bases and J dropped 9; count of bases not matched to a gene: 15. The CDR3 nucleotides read TGTGCCAGTAGTAACTTAGACAGGGACCTTTTTGGTGAGCAGTTCTTC. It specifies CASSNLDRDLFGEQFF. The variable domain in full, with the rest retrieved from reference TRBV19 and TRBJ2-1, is DGGITQSPKYLFRKEGQNVTLSCEQNLNHDAMYWYRQDPGQGLRLIYYSQIVNDFQKGDIAEGYSVSREKKESFPLTVTSAQKNPTAFYLCASSNLDRDLFGEQFFGPGTRLTVL.

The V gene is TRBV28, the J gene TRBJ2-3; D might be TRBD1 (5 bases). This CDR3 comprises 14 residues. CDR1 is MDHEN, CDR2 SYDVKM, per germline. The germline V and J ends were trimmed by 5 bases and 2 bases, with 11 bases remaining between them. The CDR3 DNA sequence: TGTGCCAGCAGTCTTCGACAGAACACAGATACGCAGTATTTT. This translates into CASSLRQNTDTQYF.

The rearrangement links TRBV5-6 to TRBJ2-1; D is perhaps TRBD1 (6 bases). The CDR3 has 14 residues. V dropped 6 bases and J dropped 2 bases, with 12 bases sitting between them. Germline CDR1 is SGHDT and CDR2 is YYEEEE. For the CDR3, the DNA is TGTGCCAGCATTAAAGGGGGAGCCTACAATGAGCAGTTCTTC. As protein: CASIKGGAYNEQFF.

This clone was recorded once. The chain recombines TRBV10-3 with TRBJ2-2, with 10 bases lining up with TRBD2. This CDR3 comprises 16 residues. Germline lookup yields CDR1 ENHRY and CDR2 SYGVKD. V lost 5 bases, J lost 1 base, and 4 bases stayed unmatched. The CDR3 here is CAISQIAGGNTGELFF. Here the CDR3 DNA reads TGTGCCATCAGTCAAATAGCGGGAGGGAACACCGGGGAGCTGTTTTTT.

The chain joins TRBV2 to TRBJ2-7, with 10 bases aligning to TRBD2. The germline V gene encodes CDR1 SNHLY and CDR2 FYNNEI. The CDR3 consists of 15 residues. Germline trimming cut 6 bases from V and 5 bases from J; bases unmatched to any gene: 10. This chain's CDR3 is CASRKAGGLIHEQYF. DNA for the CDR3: TGTGCCAGCAGGAAAGCGGGGGGGCTGATCCACGAGCAGTACTTC.

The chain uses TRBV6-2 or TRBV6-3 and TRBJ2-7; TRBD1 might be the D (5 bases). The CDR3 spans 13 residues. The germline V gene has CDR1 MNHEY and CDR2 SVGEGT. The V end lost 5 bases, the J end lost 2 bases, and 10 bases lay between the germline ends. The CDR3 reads CASSPMTAYEQYF. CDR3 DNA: TGTGCCAGCAGTCCCATGACAGCCTACGAGCAGTACTTC.

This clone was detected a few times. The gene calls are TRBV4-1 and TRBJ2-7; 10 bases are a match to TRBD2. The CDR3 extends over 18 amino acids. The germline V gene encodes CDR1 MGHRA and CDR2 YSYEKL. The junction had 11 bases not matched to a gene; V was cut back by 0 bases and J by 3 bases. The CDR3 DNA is TGCGCCAGCAGCCAAGAGGGAAAAGGGACTAGCGCAAACTACGAGCAGTACTTC. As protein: CASSQEGKGTSANYEQYF.

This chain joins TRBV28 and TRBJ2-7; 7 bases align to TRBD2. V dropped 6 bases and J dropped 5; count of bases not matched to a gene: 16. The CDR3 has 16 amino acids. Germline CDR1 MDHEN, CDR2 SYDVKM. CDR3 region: CASSPGRAGRSDEQYF. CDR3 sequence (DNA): TGTGCCAGCAGCCCAGGGAGGGCCGGTAGGAGCGACGAGCAGTACTTC.

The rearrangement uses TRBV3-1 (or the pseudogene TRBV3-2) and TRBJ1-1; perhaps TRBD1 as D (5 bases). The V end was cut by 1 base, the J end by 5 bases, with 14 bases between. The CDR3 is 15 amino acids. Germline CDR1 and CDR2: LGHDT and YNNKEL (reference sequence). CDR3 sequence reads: CASSQGIDRETEAFF. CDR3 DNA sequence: TGTGCCAGCAGCCAAGGCATCGACAGAGAGACTGAAGCTTTCTTT.

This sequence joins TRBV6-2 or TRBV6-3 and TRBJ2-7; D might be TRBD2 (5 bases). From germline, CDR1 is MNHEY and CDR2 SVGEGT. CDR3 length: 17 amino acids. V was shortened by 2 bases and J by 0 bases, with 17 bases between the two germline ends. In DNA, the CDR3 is TGTGCCAGCAGTTACGTATATCGAGGGCATAGCTCCTACGAGCAGTACTTC. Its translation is CASSYVYRGHSSYEQYF.

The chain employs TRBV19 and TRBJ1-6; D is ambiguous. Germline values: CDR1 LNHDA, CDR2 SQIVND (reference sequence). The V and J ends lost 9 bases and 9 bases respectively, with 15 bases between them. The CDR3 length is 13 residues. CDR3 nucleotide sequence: TGTGCCAGCAACCGGGAAGCCAGTTCACCCCTCCACTTT. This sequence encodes CASNREASSPLHF.

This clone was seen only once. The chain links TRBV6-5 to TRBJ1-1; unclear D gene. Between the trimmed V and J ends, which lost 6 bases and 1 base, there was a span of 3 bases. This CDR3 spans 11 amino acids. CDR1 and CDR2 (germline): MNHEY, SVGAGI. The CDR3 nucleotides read TGTGCCAGCAGGAGGAACACTGAAGCTTTCTTT. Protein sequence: CASRRNTEAFF.

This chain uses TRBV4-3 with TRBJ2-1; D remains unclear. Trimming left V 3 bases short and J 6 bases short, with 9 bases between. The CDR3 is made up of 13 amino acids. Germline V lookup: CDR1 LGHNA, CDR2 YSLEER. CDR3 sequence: CASSHQHSNEQFF. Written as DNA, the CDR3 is TGCGCCAGCAGCCATCAACACAGCAATGAGCAGTTCTTC.

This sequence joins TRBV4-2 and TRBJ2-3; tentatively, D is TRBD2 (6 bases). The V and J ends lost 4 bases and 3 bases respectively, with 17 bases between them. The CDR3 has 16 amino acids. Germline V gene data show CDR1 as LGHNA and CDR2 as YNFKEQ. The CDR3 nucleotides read TGTGCCAGCAGCCCCACTTCGGGAGTCCAAACAGATACGCAGTATTTT. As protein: CASSPTSGVQTDTQYF.

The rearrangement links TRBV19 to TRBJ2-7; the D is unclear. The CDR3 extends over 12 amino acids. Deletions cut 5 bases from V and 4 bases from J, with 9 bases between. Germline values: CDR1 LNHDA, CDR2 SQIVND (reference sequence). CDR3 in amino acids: CASSRPGYEQYF. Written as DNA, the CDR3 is TGTGCCAGTAGTCGGCCAGGATACGAGCAGTACTTC.

Here the CDR3 reads CASSQGALNTEAFF. The CDR3 nucleotides are TGTGCCAGCAGTCAGGGGGCCCTGAACACTGAAGCTTTCTTT. The rearrangement links TRBV7-3 to TRBJ1-1, with 8 nucleotides matching TRBD1. Unmatched junction bases numbered 3, after V lost 6 bases and J lost 0 bases. This CDR3 is 14 amino acids long. Looked up from germline, CDR1 is SGHTA and CDR2 is FQGTGA.

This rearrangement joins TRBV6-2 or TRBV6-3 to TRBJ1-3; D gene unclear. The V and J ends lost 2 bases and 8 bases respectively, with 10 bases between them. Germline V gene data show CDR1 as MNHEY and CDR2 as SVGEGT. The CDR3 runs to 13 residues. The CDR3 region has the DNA TGTGCCAGCAGTTACCTGGACGGGGACACCATATATTTT. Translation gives CASSYLDGDTIYF.

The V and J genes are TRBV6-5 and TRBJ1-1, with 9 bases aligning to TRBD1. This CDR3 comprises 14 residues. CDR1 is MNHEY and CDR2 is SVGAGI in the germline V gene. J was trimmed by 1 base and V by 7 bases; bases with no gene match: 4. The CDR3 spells CASTRGQGNTEAFF. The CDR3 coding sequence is TGTGCCAGCACCCGGGGACAGGGGAACACTGAAGCTTTCTTT.

CDR3 protein: CASSPGRDGAGELFF. In DNA form, the CDR3 reads TGTGCCAGCTCACCGGGGAGGGACGGCGCCGGGGAGCTGTTTTTT. The chain couples TRBV18 to TRBJ2-2; 7 nucleotides align to TRBD2. The V gene's germline CDR1 is KGHSH and CDR2 LQKENI. The CDR3 covers 15 residues. The ends lost 3 bases at V and 6 bases at J; junction bases unmatched: 7.